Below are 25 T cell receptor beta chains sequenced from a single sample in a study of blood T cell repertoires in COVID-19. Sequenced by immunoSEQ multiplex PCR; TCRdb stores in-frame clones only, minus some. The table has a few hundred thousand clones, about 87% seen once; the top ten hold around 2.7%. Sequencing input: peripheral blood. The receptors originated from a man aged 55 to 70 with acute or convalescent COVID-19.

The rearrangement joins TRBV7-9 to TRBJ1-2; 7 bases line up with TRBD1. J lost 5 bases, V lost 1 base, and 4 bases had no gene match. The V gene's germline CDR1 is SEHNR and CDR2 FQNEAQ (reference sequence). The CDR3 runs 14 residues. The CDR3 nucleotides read TGTGCCAGCAGCTTAGGGGACAGTTTATATGGCTACACCTTC. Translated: CASSLGDSLYGYTF. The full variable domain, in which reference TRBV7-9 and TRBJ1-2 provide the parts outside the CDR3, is DTGVSQNPRHKITKRGQNVTFRCDPISEHNRLYWYRQTLGQGPEFLTYFQNEAQLEKSRLLSDRFSAERPKGSFSTLEIQRTEQGDSAMYLCASSLGDSLYGYTFGSGTRLTVV.

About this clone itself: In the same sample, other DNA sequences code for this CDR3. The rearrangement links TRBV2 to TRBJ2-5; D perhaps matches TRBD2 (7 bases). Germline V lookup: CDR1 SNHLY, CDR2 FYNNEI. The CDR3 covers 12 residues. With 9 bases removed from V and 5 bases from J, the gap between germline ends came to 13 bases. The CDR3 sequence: CASWGGGETQYF. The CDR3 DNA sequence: TGTGCCAGTTGGGGGGGCGGTGAGACCCAGTACTTC.

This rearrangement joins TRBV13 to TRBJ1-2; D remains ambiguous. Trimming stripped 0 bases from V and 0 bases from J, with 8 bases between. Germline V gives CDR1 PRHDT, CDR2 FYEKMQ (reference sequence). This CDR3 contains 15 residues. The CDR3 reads CASSLGEVSNYGYTF. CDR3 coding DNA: TGTGCCAGCAGCTTAGGAGAGGTATCTAACTATGGCTACACCTTC.

CDR3 protein: CASRLAGGADTQYF. CDR3 sequence (DNA): TGTGCCAGCAGACTAGCGGGGGGCGCAGATACGCAGTATTTT. The genes are TRBV5-5 and TRBJ2-3; 12 bases map to TRBD2. The germline V gene encodes CDR1 SGHKS and CDR2 YYEKEE (reference sequence). The CDR3 has 14 residues. The V segment lost 5 bases and the J segment 4 bases; nucleotides outside the gene matches: 2.

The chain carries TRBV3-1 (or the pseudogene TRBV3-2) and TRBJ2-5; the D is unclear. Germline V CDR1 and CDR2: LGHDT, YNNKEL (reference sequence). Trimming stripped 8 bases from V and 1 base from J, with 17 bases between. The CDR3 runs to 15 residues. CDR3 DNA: TGTGCCAGCGGCCCGAGACAAGAGTTCCAAGAGACCCAGTACTTC. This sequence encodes CASGPRQEFQETQYF.

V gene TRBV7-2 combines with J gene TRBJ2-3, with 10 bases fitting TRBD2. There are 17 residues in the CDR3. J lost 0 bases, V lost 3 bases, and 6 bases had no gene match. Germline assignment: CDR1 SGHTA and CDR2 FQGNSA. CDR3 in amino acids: CASSFTMTSGSTDTQYF. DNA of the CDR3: TGTGCCAGCAGCTTTACTATGACTAGCGGGAGCACAGATACGCAGTATTTT.

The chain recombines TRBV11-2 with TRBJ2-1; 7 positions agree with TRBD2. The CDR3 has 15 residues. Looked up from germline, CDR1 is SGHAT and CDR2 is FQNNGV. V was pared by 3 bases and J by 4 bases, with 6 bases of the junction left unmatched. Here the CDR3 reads CASSFGGRIYNEQFF. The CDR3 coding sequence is TGTGCCAGCAGCTTCGGGGGGAGGATATACAATGAGCAGTTCTTC.

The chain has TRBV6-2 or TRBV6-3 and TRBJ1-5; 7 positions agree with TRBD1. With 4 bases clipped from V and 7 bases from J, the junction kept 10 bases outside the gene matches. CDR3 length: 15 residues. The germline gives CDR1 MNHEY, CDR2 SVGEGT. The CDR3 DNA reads TGTGCCAGCAGTTCTAGGGACAGCTCGTTACAGCCCCAGCATTTT. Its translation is CASSSRDSSLQPQHF.

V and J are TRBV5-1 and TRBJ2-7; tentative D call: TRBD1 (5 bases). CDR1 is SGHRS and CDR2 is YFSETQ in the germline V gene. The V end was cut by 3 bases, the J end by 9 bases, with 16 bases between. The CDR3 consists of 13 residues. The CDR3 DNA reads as TGCGCCAGCAGCTCGGACACTAACTCGGCGCAGTACTTC. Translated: CASSSDTNSAQYF.

In nucleotides, the CDR3 is TGTGCCAGCAGTGATAGGGGGGGCTCTTCTGAAGCTTTCTTT. Its protein is CASSDRGGSSEAFF. The chain employs TRBV2 and TRBJ1-1; a weak D match, TRBD1 (6 bases). Germline CDR1 and CDR2: SNHLY and FYNNEI. There are 14 residues in the CDR3. Trimming took 3 bases from V and 6 from J, leaving 14 bases between them.

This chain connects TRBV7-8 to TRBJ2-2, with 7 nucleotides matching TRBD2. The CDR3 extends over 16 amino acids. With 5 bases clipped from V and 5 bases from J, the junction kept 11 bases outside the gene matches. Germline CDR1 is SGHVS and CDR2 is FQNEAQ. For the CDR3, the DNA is TGTGCCAGCAGCCAGCGCTCGCGGGGGACTACCGGGGAGCTGTTTTTT. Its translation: CASSQRSRGTTGELFF.

DNA for the CDR3: TGTGCCAGCAGGGCGCCGGGACAGGGAAATCAGCCCCAGCATTTT. Its protein is CASRAPGQGNQPQHF. This chain links TRBV28 with TRBJ1-5; TRBD1 aligns across 9 bases. There are 15 residues in the CDR3. Unmatched junction bases numbered 7, after V lost 6 bases and J lost 4 bases. Per germline, CDR1 MDHEN and CDR2 SYDVKM.

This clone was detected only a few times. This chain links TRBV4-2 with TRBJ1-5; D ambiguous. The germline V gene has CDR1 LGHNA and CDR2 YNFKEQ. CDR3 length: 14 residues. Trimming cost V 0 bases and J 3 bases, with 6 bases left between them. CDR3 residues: CASSQDRFNQPQHF. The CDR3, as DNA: TGTGCCAGCAGCCAAGACAGGTTCAATCAGCCCCAGCATTTT.

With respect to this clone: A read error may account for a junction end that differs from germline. The CDR3 here is CASDTVNSPLHF. The DNA for the CDR3 is TGTGCCAGCGATACGGTTAATTCCCCCCTCCACTTT. The J gene is TRBJ1-6, the V gene TRBV25-1; D is unclear. Per germline, CDR1 MGHDK and CDR2 SYGVNS. The CDR3 is 12 residues long.

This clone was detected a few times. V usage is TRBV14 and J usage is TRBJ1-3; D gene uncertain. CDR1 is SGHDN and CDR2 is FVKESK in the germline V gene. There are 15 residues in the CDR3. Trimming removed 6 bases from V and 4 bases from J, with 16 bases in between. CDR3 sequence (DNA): TGTGCCAGCAGTCTAAATTTTTTATCCGGAAACACCATATATTTT. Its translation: CASSLNFLSGNTIYF.

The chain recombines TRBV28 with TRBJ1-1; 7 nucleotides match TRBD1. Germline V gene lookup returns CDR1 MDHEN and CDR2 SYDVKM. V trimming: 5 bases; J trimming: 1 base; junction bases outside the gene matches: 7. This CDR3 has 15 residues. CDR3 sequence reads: CASSPPTGRNTEAFF. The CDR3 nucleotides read TGTGCCAGCAGTCCGCCGACAGGGCGGAACACTGAAGCTTTCTTT.

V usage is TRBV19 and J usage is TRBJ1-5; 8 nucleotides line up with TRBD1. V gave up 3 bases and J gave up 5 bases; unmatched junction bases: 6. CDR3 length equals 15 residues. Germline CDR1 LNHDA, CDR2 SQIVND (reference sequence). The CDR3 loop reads CASSIGQGADQPQHF. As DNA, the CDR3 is TGTGCCAGTAGTATCGGGCAGGGGGCCGATCAGCCCCAGCATTTT.

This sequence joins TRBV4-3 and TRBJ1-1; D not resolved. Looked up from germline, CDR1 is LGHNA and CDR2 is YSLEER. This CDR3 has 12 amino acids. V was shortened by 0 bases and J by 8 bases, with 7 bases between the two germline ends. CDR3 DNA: TGCGCCAGCAGCCAAGAAAAGCCGGAAGCTTTCTTT. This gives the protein CASSQEKPEAFF.

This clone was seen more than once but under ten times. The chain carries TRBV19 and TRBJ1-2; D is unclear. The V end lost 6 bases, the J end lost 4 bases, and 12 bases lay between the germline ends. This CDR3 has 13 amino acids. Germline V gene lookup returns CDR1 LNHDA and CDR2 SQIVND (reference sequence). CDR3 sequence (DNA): TGTGCCAGTAGCCCTAGCGGGGTCTATGGCTACACCTTC. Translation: CASSPSGVYGYTF.

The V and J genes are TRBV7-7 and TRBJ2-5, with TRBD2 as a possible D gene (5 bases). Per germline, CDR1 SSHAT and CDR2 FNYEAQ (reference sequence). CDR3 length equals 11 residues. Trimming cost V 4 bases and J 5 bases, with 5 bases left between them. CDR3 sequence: CASSSGETQYF. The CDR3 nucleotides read TGTGCCAGCAGCTCGGGGGAGACCCAGTACTTC.

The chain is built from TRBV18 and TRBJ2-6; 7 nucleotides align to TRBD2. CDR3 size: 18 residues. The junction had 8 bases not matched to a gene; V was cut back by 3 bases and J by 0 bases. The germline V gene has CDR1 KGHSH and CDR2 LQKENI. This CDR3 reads CASSPVAGLSSGANVLTF. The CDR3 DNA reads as TGTGCCAGCTCACCCGTAGCGGGCCTAAGCTCTGGGGCCAACGTCCTGACTTTC.

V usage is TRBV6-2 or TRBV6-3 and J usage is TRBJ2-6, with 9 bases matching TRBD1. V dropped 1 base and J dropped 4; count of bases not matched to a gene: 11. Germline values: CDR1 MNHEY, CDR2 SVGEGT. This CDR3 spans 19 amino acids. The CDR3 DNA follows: TGTGCCAGCAGTTACTTGGCCGGGACAGGGTGGGAGGGGGCCAACGTCCTGACTTTC. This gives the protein CASSYLAGTGWEGANVLTF.

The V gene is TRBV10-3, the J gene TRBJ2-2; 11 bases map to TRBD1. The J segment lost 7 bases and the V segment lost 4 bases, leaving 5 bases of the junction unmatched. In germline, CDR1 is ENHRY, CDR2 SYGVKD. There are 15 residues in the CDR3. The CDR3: CAISGTGGGSGELFF. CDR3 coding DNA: TGTGCCATCAGTGGGACAGGGGGCGGAAGCGGGGAGCTGTTTTTT.

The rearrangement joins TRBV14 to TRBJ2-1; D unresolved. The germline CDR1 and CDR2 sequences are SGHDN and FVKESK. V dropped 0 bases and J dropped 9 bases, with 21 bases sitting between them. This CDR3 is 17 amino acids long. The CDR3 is CASSQDFLMHTGREQFF. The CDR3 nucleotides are TGTGCCAGCAGCCAAGATTTTTTGATGCACACTGGGCGTGAGCAGTTCTTC. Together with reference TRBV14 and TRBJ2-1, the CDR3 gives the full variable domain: EAGVTQFPSHSVIEKGQTVTLRCDPISGHDNLYWYRRVMGKEIKFLLHFVKESKQDESGMPNNRFLAERTGGTYSTLKVQPAELEDSGVYFCASSQDFLMHTGREQFFGPGTRLTVL.

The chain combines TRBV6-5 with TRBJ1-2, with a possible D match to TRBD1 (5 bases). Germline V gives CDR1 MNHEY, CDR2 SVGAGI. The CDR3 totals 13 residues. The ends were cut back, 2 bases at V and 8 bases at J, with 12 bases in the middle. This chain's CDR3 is CASSYGGGDGYTF. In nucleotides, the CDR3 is TGTGCCAGCAGTTACGGGGGAGGGGACGGCTACACCTTC.